The next 8 T cell receptor beta chains were all read from a single sample in a study of somatic mutations in cytotoxic T cells in rheumatoid arthritis. Profiled with immunoSEQ multiplex PCR; TCRdb holds only in-frame clones, not every one. The table records 15,000 to 20,000 clones, 70% to 90% of them present only once. The sample comprised CD8+ T cells sorted from blood. The receptors originated from an adult with rheumatoid arthritis.

This clone was seen once. The genes are TRBV7-9 and TRBJ2-2; the D is unclear. V gave up 5 bases and J gave up 3 bases, with 7 bases separating them. The CDR3 covers 13 residues. In germline, CDR1 is SEHNR, CDR2 FQNEAQ (reference sequence). CDR3 sequence (DNA): TGTGCCAGCAGCCCTGCATACACCGGGGAGCTGTTTTTT. It codes for CASSPAYTGELFF.

The chain uses TRBV18 and TRBJ1-5; the D is unclear. V was cut by 3 bases and J by 6 bases, with 15 bases left in between. Germline V gene lookup returns CDR1 KGHSH and CDR2 LQKENI. This CDR3 has 15 residues. This CDR3 reads CASSPGYGFRQPQHF. In DNA, the CDR3 is TGTGCCAGCTCACCTGGGTACGGGTTCCGTCAGCCCCAGCATTTT. Using reference TRBV18 and TRBJ1-5 for the parts outside the CDR3, the full variable domain is NAGVMQNPRHLVRRRGQEARLRCSPMKGHSHVYWYRQLPEEGLKFMVYLQKENIIDESGMPKERFSAEFPKEGPSILRIQQVVRGDSAAYFCASSPGYGFRQPQHFGDGTRLSIL.

Only a few counts were recorded for this clone. The genes are TRBV13 and TRBJ2-7; 7 nucleotides align to TRBD2. This CDR3 comprises 14 residues. Germline assignment: CDR1 PRHDT and CDR2 FYEKMQ (reference sequence). Germline trimming cut 4 bases from V and 6 bases from J; bases unmatched to any gene: 9. CDR3 region: CASSSGEGGVEQYF. The CDR3 bases are TGTGCCAGCAGCTCCGGTGAGGGAGGGGTCGAGCAGTACTTC.

The chain combines TRBV27 with TRBJ1-1; the D gene is possibly TRBD1 (6 bases). The germline V gene has CDR1 MNHEY and CDR2 SMNVEV (reference sequence). The CDR3 totals 13 residues. The V gene lost 2 bases and the J gene lost 12 bases, with 16 bases spanning the gap. The CDR3 protein is CASSLRQGRRTFF. The CDR3 DNA reads TGTGCCAGCAGTTTACGGCAGGGGAGGCGAACTTTCTTT.

This clone appeared a few times. The chain recombines TRBV12-5 with TRBJ2-1; TRBD2 is a possible D gene (7 bases). The CDR3 is 16 residues long. The germline V and J ends were trimmed by 7 bases and 0 bases, with 16 bases remaining between them. The germline V gene has CDR1 LGHNT and CDR2 FRNRAP. The CDR3 region has the DNA TGTGCTAGTGCCATAGGCGGGGGCCCCTCCTACAATGAGCAGTTCTTC. This codes for CASAIGGGPSYNEQFF.

The chain couples TRBV6-5 to TRBJ2-7; D is possibly TRBD2 (5 bases). Germline loops: CDR1 MNHEY, CDR2 SVGAGI. The CDR3 totals 13 residues. Trimming stripped 6 bases from V and 5 bases from J, with 14 bases between. CDR3 protein: CASSPALANEQYF. As DNA, the CDR3 is TGTGCCAGCAGCCCGGCGCTAGCCAACGAGCAGTACTTC.

The rearrangement uses TRBV28 and TRBJ2-1, with D perhaps matching TRBD2 (5 bases). V was clipped by 6 bases and J by 0 bases, with 15 bases between them. Germline lookup yields CDR1 MDHEN and CDR2 SYDVKM. The CDR3 is made up of 16 amino acids. The CDR3 nucleotides read TGTGCCAGCAGCCCCGCCGAGGAGGCCTCCTACAATGAGCAGTTCTTC. This translates into CASSPAEEASYNEQFF.

The chain recombines TRBV9 with TRBJ2-5; tentatively, D is TRBD2 (5 bases). Gene TRBJ2-7 matches the end of the DNA better, so the J call may be wrong. The CDR3 loop spans 15 amino acids. Germline V CDR1 and CDR2: SGDLS, YYNGEE. The CDR3 DNA sequence: TGTGCCAGCAGTGTGGCGGGCGACCTCTCCTACGAGCAGTACTTC. It codes for CASSVAGDLSYEQYF.